The rows below give T cell receptor beta chains drawn from one sample of a study of graft-versus-host responses after intestinal transplantation. Libraries were prepared by immunoSEQ multiplex PCR; TCRdb keeps only in-frame clonotypes and omits some of them. The sample lists approximately 80,000 clones, about 88% occurring once. Their target antigens are unknown. The sample was unstimulated CD4+ T cells sorted from spleen or lymph node cells, taken before intestinal transplant. The source of these receptors is a human donor who received an intestinal transplant. The CDR3 runs from the conserved cysteine through the conserved F or W. D genes are given only for firm matches. Where a row states a size, it is once, few, many or the class of an expanded clone; other rows omit it.

cdr3_aa,cdr3_nt,j_call,clone_size,d_call,v_call,cdr3_length
CASSPSPSTDTQYF,TGTGCCAGCAGCCCTAGCCCGAGCACAGATACGCAGTATTTT,TRBJ2-3,.,.,TRBV9,14
CASSQGQATQPQHF,TGTGCCAGCAGTCAGGGACAGGCTACTCAGCCCCAGCATTTT,TRBJ1-5,.,TRBD1,TRBV27,14
CASSALTGGVTDTQYF,TGTGCCAGCAGTGCTTTGACAGGGGGAGTGACAGATACGCAGTATTTT,TRBJ2-3,.,TRBD1,TRBV6-1,16
CASSPGGNSPLHF,TGTGCCAGTAGCCCCGGCGGGAATTCACCCCTCCACTTT,TRBJ1-6,few,.,TRBV19,13
CSVVKWAGDETQYF,TGCAGCGTCGTGAAATGGGCAGGGGACGAGACCCAGTACTTC,TRBJ2-5,once,.,TRBV29-1,14
CASRPAGVKETQYF,TGCGCCAGCAGGCCAGCGGGGGTGAAAGAGACCCAGTACTTC,TRBJ2-5,once,TRBD2,TRBV5-1,14
CASSDLGAGSYNEQFF,TGTGCCAGCAGTGATTTGGGGGCAGGAAGTTACAATGAGCAGTTCTTC,TRBJ2-1,.,.,TRBV2,16
CASSLAAGADYGYTF,TGTGCCAGCAGCTTGGCCGCGGGCGCTGACTATGGCTACACCTTC,TRBJ1-2,.,.,TRBV5-4,15
CASSSSSGGTPKTQYF,TGTGCCAGCAGTTCATCTAGCGGGGGGACTCCCAAGACCCAGTACTTC,TRBJ2-5,few,TRBD2,TRBV27,16
CAWTANPGQLTEAFF,TGTGCCTGGACCGCAAATCCGGGACAGCTTACTGAAGCTTTCTTT,TRBJ1-1,.,TRBD1,TRBV30,15
CASNRGAMNTEAFF,TGTGCCAGCAACAGGGGCGCGATGAACACTGAAGCTTTCTTT,TRBJ1-1,.,TRBD1,TRBV27,14
CASSFAISSGNTIYF,TGTGCCAGCAGTTTCGCGATCTCCTCTGGAAACACCATATATTTT,TRBJ1-3,once,.,TRBV28,15
CASSQGTGKNIQYF,TGTGCCAGCAGCCAGGGAACAGGAAAAAACATTCAGTACTTC,TRBJ2-4,.,.,TRBV9,14
CARRGKSYNEQFF,TGTGCCAGAAGGGGAAAGTCCTACAATGAGCAGTTCTTC,TRBJ2-1,.,.,TRBV6-5,13
CASRETGVGNTIYF,TGTGCCAGCAGGGAGACAGGGGTTGGAAACACCATATATTTT,TRBJ1-3,.,TRBD1,TRBV6-1,14
CASSLGAGRGETQYF,TGCGCCAGCAGCTTGGGCGCGGGGCGAGGAGAGACCCAGTACTTC,TRBJ2-5,.,.,TRBV5-1,15
CASSSIGGAPYSYNEQFF,TGTGCCAGCAGCTCCATCGGAGGGGCCCCCTATTCCTACAATGAGCAGTTCTTC,TRBJ2-1,.,.,TRBV9,18
CASSLSAQGVNEQFF,TGTGCCAGCAGTTTATCAGCACAGGGTGTTAATGAGCAGTTCTTC,TRBJ2-1,.,.,TRBV28,15
CASSEVSGALALAANEKLFF,TGTGCCAGCAGTGAAGTCTCAGGGGCCTTGGCGCTCGCGGCTAATGAAAAACTGTTTTTT,TRBJ1-4,.,.,TRBV6-1,20
CASSLGGFYGYTF,TGCGCCAGCAGCTTGGGAGGGTTTTATGGCTACACCTTC,TRBJ1-2,.,.,TRBV5-1,13
CASRHGTGGTTEAFF,TGTGCCAGCAGGCACGGAACAGGGGGCACCACTGAAGCTTTCTTT,TRBJ1-1,.,TRBD1,TRBV11-1,15
CASSFWGRLGTEAFF,TGTGCCAGCAGTTTTTGGGGCCGGCTAGGCACTGAAGCTTTCTTT,TRBJ1-1,once,.,TRBV27,15
CASSYFKGSGGYGYTF,TGTGCCAGCAGTTACTTCAAGGGAAGCGGAGGCTATGGCTACACCTTC,TRBJ1-2,.,.,TRBV6-5,16
CASSPRGGGQFF,TGTGCCAGCAGTCCCAGGGGCGGCGGGCAGTTCTTC,TRBJ2-1,.,.,TRBV28,12
CASRDIRWGGYTEAFF,TGCGCCAGCCGCGATATTCGGTGGGGGGGATACACTGAAGCTTTCTTT,TRBJ1-1,.,.,TRBV10-2,16
CASSLVSRGPYGYTF,TGCGCCAGCAGCTTGGTGAGCAGGGGACCCTATGGCTACACCTTC,TRBJ1-2,once,.,TRBV5-1,15